A selection of T cell receptor beta chains follows, all from one sample in a study of T cells after yellow fever vaccination. TCRdb processed the 5' RACE reads anew with MiXCR; each CDR3 protein has one entry. The data show about 75,000 distinct CDR3 sequences, with more than 5.5% seen just once and over 25% held by the top ten. The specimen was CD8+ T cells sorted from PBMCs, collected more than 8 days after the first yellow fever vaccination. All receptors derive from a man between 18 and 29 years old who received the YFV17D yellow fever vaccine. CDR3s include the opening cysteine and the closing phenylalanine or tryptophan. Fields, in order: clone size, J gene, D gene, V gene, CDR3 protein, CDR3 DNA. The D gene is left open where the match is weak. Expanded clones are given a class, and other clones once, few, many or no size at all.

abundance: many
j_gene: TRBJ2-1
d_gene: TRBD2
v_gene: TRBV6-5
CDR3aa: CASSYSPGLEMVDEQFF
CDR3nt: TGTGCCAGCAGTTACTCGCCTGGACTAGAGATGGTCGATGAGCAGTTCTTC

abundance: .
j_gene: TRBJ2-2
d_gene: .
v_gene: TRBV11-2
CDR3aa: CASSLAGRSGELFF
CDR3nt: TGTGCCAGCAGCTTAGCGGGCCGTTCCGGGGAGCTGTTTTTT

abundance: many
j_gene: TRBJ2-7
d_gene: TRBD1
v_gene: TRBV20-1
CDR3aa: CSALQGVREQYF
CDR3nt: TGCAGTGCTCTCCAGGGGGTCCGGGAGCAGTACTTC

abundance: few
j_gene: TRBJ2-3
d_gene: TRBD1
v_gene: TRBV10-3
CDR3aa: CAISEWTGGDTQYF
CDR3nt: TGTGCCATCAGTGAATGGACAGGGGGGGATACGCAGTATTTT

abundance: few
j_gene: TRBJ2-5
d_gene: .
v_gene: TRBV7-8
CDR3aa: CASSLPEWENQETQYF
CDR3nt: TGTGCCAGCAGCTTACCGGAATGGGAGAACCAAGAGACCCAGTACTTC

abundance: few
j_gene: TRBJ2-7
d_gene: TRBD1
v_gene: TRBV11-2
CDR3aa: CASSIGTGDFGQYF
CDR3nt: TGTGCCAGCAGCATAGGGACAGGTGATTTTGGGCAGTACTTC

abundance: .
j_gene: TRBJ1-1
d_gene: .
v_gene: TRBV5-1
CDR3aa: CASRSSAADTEAFF
CDR3nt: TGCGCCAGCAGATCCTCCGCGGCGGACACTGAAGCTTTCTTT

abundance: few
j_gene: TRBJ2-3
d_gene: .
v_gene: TRBV4-1
CDR3aa: CASSQEELVLGTDTQYF
CDR3nt: TGCGCCAGCAGCCAAGAAGAACTGGTTCTTGGGACAGATACGCAGTATTTT

abundance: many
j_gene: TRBJ2-7
d_gene: .
v_gene: TRBV4-3
CDR3aa: CASSQDRLGTYEQYF
CDR3nt: TGCGCCAGCAGCCAAGATCGATTGGGAACCTACGAGCAGTACTTC

abundance: many
j_gene: TRBJ2-3
d_gene: TRBD2
v_gene: TRBV20-1
CDR3aa: CSARDPLGGGVVDTQYF
CDR3nt: TGCAGTGCTAGAGATCCTTTGGGCGGGGGGGTTGTAGATACGCAGTATTTT

abundance: many
j_gene: TRBJ1-6
d_gene: .
v_gene: TRBV12-3/TRBV12-4
CDR3aa: CASSPGRGSPLHF
CDR3nt: TGTGCCAGCAGTCCCGGGCGGGGTTCACCCCTCCACTTT

abundance: few
j_gene: TRBJ1-1
d_gene: .
v_gene: TRBV7-6
CDR3aa: CASSSESRGLNTEAFF
CDR3nt: TGTGCCAGCAGCTCAGAATCTCGGGGACTGAACACTGAAGCTTTCTTT

abundance: .
j_gene: TRBJ1-2
d_gene: .
v_gene: TRBV12-3/TRBV12-4
CDR3aa: CASSFEQNGYTF
CDR3nt: TGTGCCAGCAGTTTCGAACAGAACGGCTACACCTTC

abundance: many
j_gene: TRBJ1-1
d_gene: .
v_gene: TRBV12-3/TRBV12-4
CDR3aa: CASSRALGTTEAFF
CDR3nt: TGTGCCAGCAGTCGAGCTCTGGGTACAACTGAAGCTTTCTTT

abundance: .
j_gene: TRBJ1-5
d_gene: .
v_gene: TRBV12-3/TRBV12-4
CDR3aa: CASNRDGTSQPQHF
CDR3nt: TGTGCCAGCAATAGGGACGGCACGTCTCAGCCCCAGCATTTT

abundance: few
j_gene: TRBJ1-2
d_gene: TRBD1
v_gene: TRBV28
CDR3aa: CATGDRDGYGYTF
CDR3nt: TGTGCCACCGGCGACAGGGACGGCTATGGCTACACCTTC

abundance: .
j_gene: TRBJ2-6
d_gene: .
v_gene: TRBV11-2
CDR3aa: CASSLGPRGAGANVLTF
CDR3nt: TGTGCCAGCAGCTTAGGGCCCAGGGGTGCAGGGGCCAACGTCCTGACTTTC

abundance: many
j_gene: TRBJ1-2
d_gene: TRBD1
v_gene: TRBV6-2/TRBV6-3
CDR3aa: CASSQDRGFSGYTF
CDR3nt: TGTGCCAGCAGTCAAGACAGGGGTTTCTCTGGCTACACCTTC

abundance: once
j_gene: TRBJ2-5
d_gene: .
v_gene: TRBV5-1
CDR3aa: CASNLWPGETQYF
CDR3nt: TGCGCCAGCAATCTGTGGCCCGGGGAGACCCAGTACTTC

abundance: few
j_gene: TRBJ2-7
d_gene: TRBD2
v_gene: TRBV7-9
CDR3aa: CASSFSGQSYEQYF
CDR3nt: TGTGCCAGCAGCTTTAGCGGGCAGTCCTACGAGCAGTACTTC

abundance: .
j_gene: TRBJ2-2
d_gene: .
v_gene: TRBV4-2
CDR3aa: CASSQGRSNTGELFF
CDR3nt: TGTGCCAGCAGCCAAGGCCGGTCGAACACCGGGGAGCTGTTTTTT

abundance: .
j_gene: TRBJ2-2
d_gene: TRBD2
v_gene: TRBV4-2
CDR3aa: CASSPGLAGGNTGELFF
CDR3nt: TGTGCCAGCAGCCCCGGACTAGCGGGGGGGAACACCGGGGAGCTGTTTTTT

abundance: .
j_gene: TRBJ2-1
d_gene: .
v_gene: TRBV27
CDR3aa: CASSSYRDRRPGLPNEQFF
CDR3nt: TGTGCCAGCAGTTCCTACCGGGACAGACGACCGGGACTTCCCAATGAGCAGTTCTTC

abundance: few
j_gene: TRBJ2-7
d_gene: .
v_gene: TRBV2
CDR3aa: CASKRITGSNPYEQYF
CDR3nt: TGTGCCAGTAAAAGAATAACAGGGTCCAATCCCTACGAGCAGTACTTC

abundance: many
j_gene: TRBJ2-2
d_gene: .
v_gene: TRBV27
CDR3aa: CASSSTITGELFF
CDR3nt: TGTGCCAGCAGTTCAACTATCACCGGGGAGCTGTTTTTT

abundance: many
j_gene: TRBJ2-3
d_gene: .
v_gene: TRBV12-3/TRBV12-4
CDR3aa: CASTITQGPDTQYF
CDR3nt: TGTGCCAGCACCATTACCCAGGGCCCAGATACGCAGTATTTT

abundance: many
j_gene: TRBJ1-1
d_gene: .
v_gene: TRBV20-1
CDR3aa: CSARGAQATEAFF
CDR3nt: TGCAGTGCTAGAGGGGCTCAGGCCACTGAAGCTTTCTTT

abundance: many
j_gene: TRBJ2-7
d_gene: .
v_gene: TRBV4-3
CDR3aa: CASSQDAGYEQYF
CDR3nt: TGCGCCAGCAGCCAAGATGCGGGATACGAGCAGTACTTC

abundance: many
j_gene: TRBJ2-1
d_gene: TRBD1
v_gene: TRBV5-1
CDR3aa: CASSKEGRQGAYNEQFF
CDR3nt: TGCGCCAGCAGCAAGGAGGGAAGACAGGGGGCCTACAATGAGCAGTTCTTC

abundance: few
j_gene: TRBJ2-5
d_gene: TRBD2
v_gene: TRBV27
CDR3aa: CASSITSGGEETQYF
CDR3nt: TGTGCCAGCAGTATTACTAGCGGGGGTGAAGAGACCCAGTACTTC

abundance: many
j_gene: TRBJ2-5
d_gene: .
v_gene: TRBV4-3
CDR3aa: CASSQDSGAGAETQYF
CDR3nt: TGCGCCAGCAGCCAAGATTCAGGTGCAGGGGCAGAGACCCAGTACTTC

abundance: .
j_gene: TRBJ2-3
d_gene: .
v_gene: TRBV4-3
CDR3aa: CASSQERRGLADTQYF
CDR3nt: TGCGCCAGCAGCCAAGAGAGGCGGGGGCTCGCAGATACGCAGTATTTT